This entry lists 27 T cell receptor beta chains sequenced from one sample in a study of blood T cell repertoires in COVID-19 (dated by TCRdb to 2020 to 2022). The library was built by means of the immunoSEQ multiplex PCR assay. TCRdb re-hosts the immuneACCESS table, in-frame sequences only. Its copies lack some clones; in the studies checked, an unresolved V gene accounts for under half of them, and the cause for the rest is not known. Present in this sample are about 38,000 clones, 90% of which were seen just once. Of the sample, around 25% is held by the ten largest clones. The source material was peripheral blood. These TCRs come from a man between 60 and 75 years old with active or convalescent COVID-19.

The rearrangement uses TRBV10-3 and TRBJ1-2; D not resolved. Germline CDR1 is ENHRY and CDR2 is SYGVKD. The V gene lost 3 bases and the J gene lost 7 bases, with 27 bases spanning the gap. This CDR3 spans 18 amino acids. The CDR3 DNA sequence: TGTGCCATCAGTGACTCCCGGGGTACGGGGTGGACTAAGAGTGGCTACACCTTC. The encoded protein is CAISDSRGTGWTKSGYTF.

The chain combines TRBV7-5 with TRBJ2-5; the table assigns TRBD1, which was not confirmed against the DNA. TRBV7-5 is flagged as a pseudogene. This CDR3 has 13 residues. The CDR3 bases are TGTGTCAGAAGGGACAGGGAGGAAGAGACCCAGTACTTC. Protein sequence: CVRRDREEETQYF.

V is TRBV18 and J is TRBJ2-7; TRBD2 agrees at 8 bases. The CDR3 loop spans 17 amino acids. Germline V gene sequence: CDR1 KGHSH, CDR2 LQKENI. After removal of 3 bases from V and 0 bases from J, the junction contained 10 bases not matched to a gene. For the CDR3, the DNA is TGTGCCAGCTCACCCCTGCATAGCGGGGCTAACTCCTACGAGCAGTACTTC. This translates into CASSPLHSGANSYEQYF. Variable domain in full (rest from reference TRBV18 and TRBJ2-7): NAGVMQNPRHLVRRRGQEARLRCSPMKGHSHVYWYRQLPEEGLKFMVYLQKENIIDESGMPKERFSAEFPKEGPSILRIQQVVRGDSAAYFCASSPLHSGANSYEQYFGPGTRLTVT.

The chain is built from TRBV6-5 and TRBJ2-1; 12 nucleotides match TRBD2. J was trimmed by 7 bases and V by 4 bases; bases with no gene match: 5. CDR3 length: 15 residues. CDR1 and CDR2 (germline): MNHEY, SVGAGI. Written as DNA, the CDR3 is TGTGCCAGCAGTTCGACTAGCGGGAGTTCAAATGAGCAGTTCTTC. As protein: CASSSTSGSSNEQFF.

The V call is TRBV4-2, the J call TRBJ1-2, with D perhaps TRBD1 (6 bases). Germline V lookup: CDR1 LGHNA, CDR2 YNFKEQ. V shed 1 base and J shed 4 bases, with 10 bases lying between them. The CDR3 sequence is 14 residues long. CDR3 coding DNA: TGTGCCAGCAGCCAAGTGGGGGCCAGCTATGGCTACACCTTC. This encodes CASSQVGASYGYTF.

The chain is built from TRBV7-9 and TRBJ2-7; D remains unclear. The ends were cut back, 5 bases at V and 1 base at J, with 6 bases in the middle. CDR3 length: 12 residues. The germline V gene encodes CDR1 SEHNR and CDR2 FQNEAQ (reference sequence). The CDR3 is CASSPSSYEQYF. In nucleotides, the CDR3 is TGTGCCAGCAGCCCGAGTTCCTACGAGCAGTACTTC.

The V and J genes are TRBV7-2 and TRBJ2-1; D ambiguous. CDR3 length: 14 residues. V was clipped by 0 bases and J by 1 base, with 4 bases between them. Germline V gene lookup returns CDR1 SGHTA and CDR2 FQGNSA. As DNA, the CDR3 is TGTGCCAGCAGCTTAGCTACATCCTACAATGAGCAGTTCTTC. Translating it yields CASSLATSYNEQFF.

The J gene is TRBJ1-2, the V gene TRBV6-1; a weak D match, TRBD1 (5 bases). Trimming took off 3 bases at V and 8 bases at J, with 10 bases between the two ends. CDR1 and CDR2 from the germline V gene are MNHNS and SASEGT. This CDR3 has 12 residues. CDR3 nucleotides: TGTGCCAGCAGTGAGCCAGGGTACGGCTACACCTTC. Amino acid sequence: CASSEPGYGYTF.

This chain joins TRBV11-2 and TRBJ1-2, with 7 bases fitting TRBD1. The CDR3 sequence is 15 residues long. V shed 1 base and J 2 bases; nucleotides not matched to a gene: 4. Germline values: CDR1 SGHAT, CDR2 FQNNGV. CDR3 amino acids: CASSLGPTGNYGYTF. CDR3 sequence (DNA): TGTGCCAGCAGCTTAGGCCCGACAGGGAACTATGGCTACACCTTC. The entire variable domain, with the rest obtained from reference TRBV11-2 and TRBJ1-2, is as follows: EAGVAQSPRYKIIEKRQSVAFWCNPISGHATLYWYQQILGQGPKLLIQFQNNGVVDDSQLPKDRFSAERLKGVDSTLKIQPAKLEDSAVYLCASSLGPTGNYGYTFGSGTRLTVV.

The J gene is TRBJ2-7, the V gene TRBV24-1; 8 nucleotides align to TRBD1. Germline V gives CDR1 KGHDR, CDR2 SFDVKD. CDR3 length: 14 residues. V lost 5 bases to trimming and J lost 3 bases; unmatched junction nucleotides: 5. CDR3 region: CATSAGQGNYEQYF. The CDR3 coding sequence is TGTGCCACCAGTGCTGGACAGGGTAACTACGAGCAGTACTTC.

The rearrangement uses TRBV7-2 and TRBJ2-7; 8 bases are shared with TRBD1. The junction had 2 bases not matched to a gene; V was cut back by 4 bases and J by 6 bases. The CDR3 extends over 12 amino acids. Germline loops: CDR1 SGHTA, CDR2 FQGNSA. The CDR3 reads CASSWTGLEQYF. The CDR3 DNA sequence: TGTGCCAGCAGCTGGACAGGGCTCGAGCAGTACTTC.

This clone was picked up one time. The DNA for the CDR3 is TGTGCCAGCAGTCGTTCTCGGTACAATGAGCAGTTCTTC. Translating gives CASSRSRYNEQFF. This chain joins TRBV2 and TRBJ2-1; no clear D gene. This CDR3 contains 13 residues. CDR1 is SNHLY, CDR2 FYNNEI, per germline. V was pared by 5 bases and J by 4 bases, with 9 bases between.

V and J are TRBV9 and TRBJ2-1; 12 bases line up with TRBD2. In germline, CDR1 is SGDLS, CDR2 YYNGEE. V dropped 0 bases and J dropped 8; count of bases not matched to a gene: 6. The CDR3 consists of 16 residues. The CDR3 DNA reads TGTGCCAGCAGCGTAGGGTCTAGCGGGAGGGCGGATGAGCAGTTCTTC. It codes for CASSVGSSGRADEQFF.

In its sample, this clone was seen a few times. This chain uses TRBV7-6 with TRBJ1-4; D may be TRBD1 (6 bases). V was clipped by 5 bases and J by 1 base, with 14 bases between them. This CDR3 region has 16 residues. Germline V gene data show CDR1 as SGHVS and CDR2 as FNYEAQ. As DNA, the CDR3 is TGTGCCAGCAGCCCAACTGGACAGCTAACTAATGAAAAACTGTTTTTT. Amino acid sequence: CASSPTGQLTNEKLFF.

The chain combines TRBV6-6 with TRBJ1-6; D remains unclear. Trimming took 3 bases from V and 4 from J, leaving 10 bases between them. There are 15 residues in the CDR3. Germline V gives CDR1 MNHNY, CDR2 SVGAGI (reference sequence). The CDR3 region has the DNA TGTGCCAGCAGTTATAAGATGGAGTATAATTCACCCCTCCACTTT. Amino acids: CASSYKMEYNSPLHF.

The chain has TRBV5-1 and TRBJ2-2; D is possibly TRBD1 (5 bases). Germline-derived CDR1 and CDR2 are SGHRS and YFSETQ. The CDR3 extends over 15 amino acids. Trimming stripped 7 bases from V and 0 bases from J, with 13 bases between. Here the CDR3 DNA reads TGCGCCAGCGGGGCGACAAGCGCGAACACCGGGGAGCTGTTTTTT. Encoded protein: CASGATSANTGELFF.

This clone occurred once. The CDR3 DNA follows: TGCGCCAGCAGCTCAACTACCGACTACGAGCAGTACTTC. Translation gives CASSSTTDYEQYF. V usage is TRBV5-1 and J usage is TRBJ2-7; D gene unclear. The germline gives CDR1 SGHRS, CDR2 YFSETQ. The CDR3 loop spans 13 amino acids. Trimming stripped 3 bases from V and 3 bases from J, with 10 bases between.

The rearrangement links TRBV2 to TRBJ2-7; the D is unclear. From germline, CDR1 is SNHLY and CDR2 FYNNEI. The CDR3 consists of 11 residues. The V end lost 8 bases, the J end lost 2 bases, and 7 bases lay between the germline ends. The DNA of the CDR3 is TGTGCCAGCGGTCAGACCTACGAGCAGTACTTC. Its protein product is CASGQTYEQYF.

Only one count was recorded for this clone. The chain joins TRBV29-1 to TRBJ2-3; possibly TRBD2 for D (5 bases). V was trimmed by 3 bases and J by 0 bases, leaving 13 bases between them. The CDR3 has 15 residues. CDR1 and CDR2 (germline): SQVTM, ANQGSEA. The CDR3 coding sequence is TGCAGCGTTGAGAGGGATCGACGCAGCACAGATACGCAGTATTTT. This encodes CSVERDRRSTDTQYF.

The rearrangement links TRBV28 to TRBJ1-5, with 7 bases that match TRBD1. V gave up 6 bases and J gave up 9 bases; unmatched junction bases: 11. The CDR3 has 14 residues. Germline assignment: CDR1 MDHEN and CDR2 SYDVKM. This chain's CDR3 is CASRKQGTGVPQHF. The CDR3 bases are TGTGCCAGCAGGAAACAGGGGACCGGGGTGCCCCAGCATTTT.

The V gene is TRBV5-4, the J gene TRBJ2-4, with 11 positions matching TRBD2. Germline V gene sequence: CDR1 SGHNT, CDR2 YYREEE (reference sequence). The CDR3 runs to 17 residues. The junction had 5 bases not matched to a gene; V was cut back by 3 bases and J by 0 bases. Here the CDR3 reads CASSYLAGGLAKNIQYF. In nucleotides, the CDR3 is TGTGCCAGCAGCTATCTAGCGGGAGGTCTAGCCAAAAACATTCAGTACTTC. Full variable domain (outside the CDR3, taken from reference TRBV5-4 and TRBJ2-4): ETGVTQSPTHLIKTRGQQVTLRCSSQSGHNTVSWYQQALGQGPQFIFQYYREEENGRGNFPPRFSGLQFPNYSSELNVNALELDDSALYLCASSYLAGGLAKNIQYFGAGTRLSVL.

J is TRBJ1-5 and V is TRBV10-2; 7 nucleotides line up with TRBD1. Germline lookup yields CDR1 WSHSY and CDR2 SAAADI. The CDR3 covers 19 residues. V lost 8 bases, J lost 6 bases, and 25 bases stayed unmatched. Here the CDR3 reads CASCLIYVIAGGLSQPQHF. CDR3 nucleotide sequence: TGCGCCAGCTGTCTAATATATGTGATCGCAGGGGGGCTCAGTCAGCCCCAGCATTTT.

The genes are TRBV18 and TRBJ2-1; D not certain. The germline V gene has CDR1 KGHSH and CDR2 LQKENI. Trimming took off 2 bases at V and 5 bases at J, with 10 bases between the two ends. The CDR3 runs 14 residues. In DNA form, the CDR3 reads TGTGCCAGCTCACCATTCGCAGGCGACAATGAGCAGTTCTTC. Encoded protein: CASSPFAGDNEQFF.

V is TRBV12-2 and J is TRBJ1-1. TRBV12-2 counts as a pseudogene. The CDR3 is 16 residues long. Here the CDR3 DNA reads TGTGCAAGTCGCTTAGCGCTATGCCTAGGGAACACTGAAGCTTTCTTT. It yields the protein CASRLALCLGNTEAFF.

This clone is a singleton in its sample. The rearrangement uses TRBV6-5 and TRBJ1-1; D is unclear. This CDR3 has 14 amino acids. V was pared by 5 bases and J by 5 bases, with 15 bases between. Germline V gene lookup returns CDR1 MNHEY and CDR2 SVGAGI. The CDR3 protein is CASSQLNPGTEAFF. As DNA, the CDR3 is TGTGCCAGCAGTCAACTTAATCCGGGAACTGAAGCTTTCTTT.

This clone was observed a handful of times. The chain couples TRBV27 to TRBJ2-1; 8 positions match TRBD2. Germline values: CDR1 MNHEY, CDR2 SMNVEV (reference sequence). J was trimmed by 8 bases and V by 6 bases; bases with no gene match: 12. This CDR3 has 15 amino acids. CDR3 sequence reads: CASRASGGPGDEQFF. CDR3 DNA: TGTGCCAGCAGAGCCTCGGGAGGGCCTGGGGATGAGCAGTTCTTC.

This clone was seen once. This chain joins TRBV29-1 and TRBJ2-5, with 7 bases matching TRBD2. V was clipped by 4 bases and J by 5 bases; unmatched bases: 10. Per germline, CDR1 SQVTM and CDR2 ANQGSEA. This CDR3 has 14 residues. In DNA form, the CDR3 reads TGCAGCGTTGGCTCGACTAGCCTGGGCGAGACCCAGTACTTC. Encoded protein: CSVGSTSLGETQYF.